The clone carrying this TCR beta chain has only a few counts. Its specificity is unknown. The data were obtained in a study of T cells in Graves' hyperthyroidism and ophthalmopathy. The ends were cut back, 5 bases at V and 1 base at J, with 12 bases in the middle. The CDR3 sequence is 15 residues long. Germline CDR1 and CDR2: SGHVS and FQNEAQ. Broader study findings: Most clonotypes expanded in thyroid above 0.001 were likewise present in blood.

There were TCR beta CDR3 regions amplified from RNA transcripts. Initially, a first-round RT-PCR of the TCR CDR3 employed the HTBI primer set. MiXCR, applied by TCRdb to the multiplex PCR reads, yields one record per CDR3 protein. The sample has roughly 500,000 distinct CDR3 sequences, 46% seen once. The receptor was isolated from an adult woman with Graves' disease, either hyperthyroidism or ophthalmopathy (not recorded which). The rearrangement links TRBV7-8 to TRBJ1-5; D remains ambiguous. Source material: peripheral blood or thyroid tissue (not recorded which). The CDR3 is CASSQFRESNQPQHF. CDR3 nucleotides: TGTGCCAGCAGCCAATTTAGGGAGAGCAATCAGCCCCAGCATTTT.